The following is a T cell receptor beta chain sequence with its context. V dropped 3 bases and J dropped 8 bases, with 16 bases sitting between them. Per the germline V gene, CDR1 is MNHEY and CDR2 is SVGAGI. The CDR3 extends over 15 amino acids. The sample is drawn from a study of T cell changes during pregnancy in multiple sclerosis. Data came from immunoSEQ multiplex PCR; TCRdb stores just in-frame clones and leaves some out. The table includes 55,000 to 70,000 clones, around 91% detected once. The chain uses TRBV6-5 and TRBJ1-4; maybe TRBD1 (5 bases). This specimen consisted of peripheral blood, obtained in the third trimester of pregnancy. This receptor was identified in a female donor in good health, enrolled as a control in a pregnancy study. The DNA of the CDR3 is TGTGCCAGCAGTTATGAAGGGGCGGGGGGGGAAAAACTGTTTTTT. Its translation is CASSYEGAGGEKLFF.